This T cell receptor beta chain was sequenced in a study of T cells after yellow fever vaccination. This CDR3 contains 16 residues. Germline CDR1 is MNHEY and CDR2 is SMNVEV (reference sequence). Trimming stripped 3 bases from V and 1 base from J, with 12 bases between. Study-level results: Almost all vaccine-responding clonotypes escaped detection in sorted memory subsets on day 0. The secondary response showed a weaker magnitude and a faster peak, day 5 versus 15.

MiXCR, applied by TCRdb to the 5' RACE reads, yields one record per CDR3 protein. The table has about 58,000 distinct CDR3 sequences, about 5.6% seen once. Sequencing was performed on PBMCs, either bulk or a sorted T-cell subset (CD4+, CD8+, memory, or dextramer-sorted; not recorded which), taken on the day of the yellow fever booster vaccination. The receptor was isolated from a man younger than 30 who received the YFV17D yellow fever vaccine. The chain recombines TRBV27 with TRBJ1-4, with D hard to call. The CDR3 coding sequence is TGTGCCAGCAGTTTTGGAGGAAGCGGAACTAATGAAAAACTGTTTTTT. Protein: CASSFGGSGTNEKLFF.